Included here is one T cell receptor beta chain sequence, with context. Its antigen remains unidentified. Use of 60 Vbeta and 13 Jbeta primers characterized the PCR. The protocol was immunoSEQ multiplex PCR, while the TCRdb copy is restricted to in-frame clones and leaves out a portion. The repertoire has a few hundred thousand clones, 60% to 80% of them found once; the top ten carry around 1.7%. The data are from a study of cytomegalovirus exposure and HLA in healthy donors. Study results and limitations: Some V segments, including TRBV6-2 and TRBV6-3, were excluded as indistinguishable. The study put 160 or so TCR beta chains on its list as cytomegalovirus-associated. Earlier analysis yielded a pattern in which most TCR beta V segments were productive about 87% or about 30% of the time.

Germline lookup yields CDR1 MNHEY and CDR2 SMNVEV (reference sequence). There are 19 residues in the CDR3. With V trimmed by 4 bases and J by 5 bases, 16 bases remained unmatched. The specimen sequenced was PBMCs. The receptor comes from a man aged 18 to 35 in good health and CMV-seronegative. The V gene is TRBV27, the J gene TRBJ1-6; TRBD1 matches at 8 bases. This chain's CDR3 is CASSSSGTGGVEDNSPLHF. The CDR3 DNA reads as TGTGCCAGCAGTTCGTCCGGGACAGGAGGAGTCGAAGATAATTCACCCCTCCACTTT.